A single sample is the source of the 29 T cell receptor beta chains below, sequenced in a study of long-term antiretroviral therapy in people with HIV. The assay used was immunoSEQ (version v3.0), run at survey level. Sequencing used immunoSEQ multiplex PCR; TCRdb keeps in-frame clones, though not all of them. The table lists some 12,000 clones, around nine tenths of them singletons. Sequenced material: unsorted PBMCs, taken 0.2 years before starting antiretroviral therapy. The origin of the receptors is a woman in her 40s with HIV.

The chain recombines TRBV6-6 with TRBJ2-1; D is uncertain. CDR1 and CDR2 from the germline V gene are MNHNY and SVGAGI (reference sequence). V was pared by 6 bases and J by 4 bases, with 13 bases between. The CDR3 covers 14 residues. This CDR3 reads CASSPRLEYNEQFF. The CDR3 DNA reads TGTGCCAGCAGCCCCCGACTGGAATACAATGAGCAGTTCTTC.

The chain has TRBV7-9 and TRBJ1-2; TRBD1 matches 8 bases. The CDR3 spans 17 residues. CDR1 and CDR2 (germline): SEHNR, FQNEAQ (reference sequence). The J segment lost 2 bases and the V segment lost 3 bases, leaving 11 bases of the junction unmatched. The CDR3 sequence: CASSLRVGTGGNYGYTF. The CDR3 DNA is TGTGCCAGCAGCTTGAGGGTAGGAACAGGGGGAAACTATGGCTACACCTTC. Drawing the rest from reference TRBV7-9 and TRBJ1-2, the complete variable domain is DTGVSQNPRHKITKRGQNVTFRCDPISEHNRLYWYRQTLGQGPEFLTYFQNEAQLEKSRLLSDRFSAERPKGSFSTLEIQRTEQGDSAMYLCASSLRVGTGGNYGYTFGSGTRLTVV.

V and J are TRBV27 and TRBJ1-5; no clear D. V was shortened by 4 bases and J by 1 base, with 5 bases between the two germline ends. CDR1 and CDR2 from the germline V gene are MNHEY and SMNVEV (reference sequence). The CDR3 extends over 13 amino acids. Here the CDR3 reads CASSYDSNQPQHF. The CDR3 DNA is TGTGCCAGCAGTTACGACAGCAATCAGCCCCAGCATTTT.

This clone was counted a single time. V usage is TRBV2 and J usage is TRBJ2-1; possibly TRBD1 for D (6 bases). V was trimmed by 7 bases and J by 10 bases, leaving 14 bases between them. The CDR3 runs 12 residues. CDR1 and CDR2 from the germline V gene are SNHLY and FYNNEI. The CDR3 is CASKGVVYEQFF. CDR3 bases: TGTGCCAGCAAGGGGGTGGTGTACGAGCAGTTCTTC.

Of note for this clone: Its ends do not fully match the called genes, so a read error is possible. The CDR3 DNA follows: TGTGCCAGCAGCCCCCGGGACGGCTTC. This sequence encodes CASSPRDGF. The rearrangement joins TRBV9 to TRBJ1-2, with D possibly TRBD1 on 5 matching bases. This CDR3 has 9 amino acids. The germline V gene encodes CDR1 SGDLS and CDR2 YYNGEE. Using reference TRBV9 and TRBJ1-2 for the parts outside the CDR3, the full variable domain is DSGVTQTPKHLITATGQRVTLRCSPRSGDLSVYWYQQSLDQGLQFLIQYYNGEERAKGNILERFSAQQFPDLHSELNLSSLELGDSALYFCASSPRDGFGSGTRLTVV.

The rearrangement links TRBV14 to TRBJ1-2, with D possibly being TRBD1 (6 bases). CDR3 length: 14 amino acids. V was shortened by 0 bases and J by 9 bases, with 14 bases between the two germline ends. From germline, CDR1 is SGHDN and CDR2 FVKESK. CDR3 amino acids: CASSQDVGGGSYTF. The CDR3 coding sequence is TGTGCCAGCAGCCAAGACGTCGGAGGGGGGAGCTACACCTTC.

V and J are TRBV29-1 and TRBJ2-3, with D perhaps TRBD1 (5 bases). This CDR3 comprises 14 residues. V shed 3 bases and J shed 0 bases, with 10 bases lying between them. Germline V CDR1 and CDR2: SQVTM, ANQGSEA. DNA of the CDR3: TGCAGCGTTGAGGACAATTATAGCACAGATACGCAGTATTTT. It translates to CSVEDNYSTDTQYF.

The chain has TRBV5-6 and TRBJ1-5; 8 bases are shared with TRBD1. Per the germline V gene, CDR1 is SGHDT and CDR2 is YYEEEE. V shed 4 bases and J 2 bases; nucleotides not matched to a gene: 8. CDR3 length: 16 amino acids. The CDR3 region is CASSQRDRGGNQPQHF. The CDR3 nucleotides are TGTGCCAGCAGCCAGCGCGACAGGGGCGGCAATCAGCCCCAGCATTTT.

The V call is TRBV6-6, the J call TRBJ2-3; 14 nucleotides align to TRBD2. Germline loops: CDR1 MNHNY, CDR2 SVGAGI (reference sequence). V dropped 7 bases and J dropped 6; count of bases not matched to a gene: 9. The CDR3 has 16 amino acids. The DNA for the CDR3 is TGTGCCAGCACTCCTGGACTAGCGGGGGGCCGGGATACGCAGTATTTT. This translates into CASTPGLAGGRDTQYF.

This chain connects TRBV7-9 to TRBJ2-1; maybe TRBD1 (5 bases). V lost 0 bases, J lost 7 bases, and 10 bases lay in between. The germline V gene encodes CDR1 SEHNR and CDR2 FQNEAQ (reference sequence). The CDR3 totals 14 residues. CDR3 sequence reads: CASSLAGKGNEQFF. In DNA, the CDR3 is TGTGCCAGCAGCTTAGCGGGAAAGGGGAATGAGCAGTTCTTC.

The genes are TRBV7-6 and TRBJ2-1; 9 bases fit TRBD2. This CDR3 region has 16 residues. V shed 4 bases and J 5 bases; nucleotides not matched to a gene: 9. Per the germline V gene, CDR1 is SGHVS and CDR2 is FNYEAQ. CDR3 protein: CASSSFAGGPHNEQFF. As DNA, the CDR3 is TGTGCCAGCAGCTCTTTCGCGGGGGGGCCCCACAATGAGCAGTTCTTC. Full variable domain (remainder filled in from reference TRBV7-6 and TRBJ2-1): GAGVSQSPRYKVTKRGQDVALRCDPISGHVSLYWYRQALGQGPEFLTYFNYEAQQDKSGLPNDRFSAERPEGSISTLTIQRTEQRDSAMYRCASSSFAGGPHNEQFFGPGTRLTVL.

The chain employs TRBV5-1 and TRBJ2-7; D assignment may be TRBD1 or TRBD2 (5 bases each). Trimming took 0 bases from V and 4 from J, leaving 14 bases between them. The CDR3 totals 15 residues. The germline V gene encodes CDR1 SGHRS and CDR2 YFSETQ. CDR3 nucleotides: TGCGCCAGCAGCTTGGACGGGGCCGGTTGGTACGAGCAGTACTTC. It translates to CASSLDGAGWYEQYF. The full variable domain, rest sourced from reference TRBV5-1 and TRBJ2-7, is KAGVTQTPRYLIKTRGQQVTLSCSPISGHRSVSWYQQTPGQGLQFLFEYFSETQRNKGNFPGRFSGRQFSNSRSEMNVSTLELGDSALYLCASSLDGAGWYEQYFGPGTRLTVT.

The rearrangement uses TRBV9 and TRBJ1-2; 11 nucleotides line up with TRBD1. This CDR3 contains 17 residues. CDR1 is SGDLS and CDR2 is YYNGEE in the germline V gene. Unmatched junction bases numbered 13, after V lost 3 bases and J lost 6 bases. The DNA for the CDR3 is TGTGCCAGCAGCGCCGGAAACCCGGGACAGGGGGGCGATGGCTACACCTTC. Its translation: CASSAGNPGQGGDGYTF.

This rearrangement joins TRBV28 to TRBJ1-2, with a tentative D call TRBD1 (5 bases). V was clipped by 8 bases and J by 0 bases, with 13 bases between them. CDR1 is MDHEN, CDR2 SYDVKM, per germline. The CDR3 spans 14 residues. CDR3 nucleotide sequence: TGTGCCAGCCGCGTTTCGGGGCCTAACTATGGCTACACCTTC. It translates to CASRVSGPNYGYTF.

The chain combines TRBV27 with TRBJ1-1; TRBD1 matches 10 bases. This CDR3 spans 14 amino acids. The junction had 6 bases not matched to a gene; V was cut back by 7 bases and J by 4 bases. Germline V gene sequence: CDR1 MNHEY, CDR2 SMNVEV (reference sequence). CDR3 coding DNA: TGTGCCAGCAACCGACAGGGGGCCACCACTGAAGCTTTCTTT. This sequence encodes CASNRQGATTEAFF.

CDR3 nucleotide sequence: TGTGCCAGTCTACGGACGGCCTCTGCACCGGTGGAAAAACTGTTTTTT. It yields the protein CASLRTASAPVEKLFF. V is TRBV19 and J is TRBJ1-4; D is uncertain. The CDR3 is 16 residues long. CDR1 and CDR2 from the germline V gene are LNHDA and SQIVND (reference sequence). Trimming shortened V by 8 bases and J by 8 bases, and 24 bases separated the two germline ends.

The chain combines TRBV7-9 with TRBJ1-5, with D possibly matching TRBD1 (5 bases). CDR3 length equals 14 residues. The V gene lost 6 bases and the J gene lost 3 bases, with 12 bases spanning the gap. Germline CDR1 reads SEHNR; CDR2 reads FQNEAQ (reference sequence). CDR3 sequence reads: CASSKKDTNQPQHF. DNA of the CDR3: TGTGCCAGCAGTAAGAAGGACACCAATCAGCCCCAGCATTTT. Complete variable domain (other parts from reference TRBV7-9 and TRBJ1-5): DTGVSQNPRHKITKRGQNVTFRCDPISEHNRLYWYRQTLGQGPEFLTYFQNEAQLEKSRLLSDRFSAERPKGSFSTLEIQRTEQGDSAMYLCASSKKDTNQPQHFGDGTRLSIL.

The chain carries TRBV7-8 and TRBJ1-4, with 8 bases lining up with TRBD1. With 5 bases clipped from V and 11 bases from J, the junction kept 7 bases outside the gene matches. The CDR3 has 13 amino acids. CDR1 and CDR2 from the germline V gene are SGHVS and FQNEAQ. In DNA, the CDR3 is TGTGCCAGCAGCCCCCGGACAGGGTTTAAACTGTTTTTT. Encoded protein: CASSPRTGFKLFF.

The chain joins TRBV2 to TRBJ2-7, with 7 positions matching TRBD1. Germline CDR1 is SNHLY and CDR2 is FYNNEI. CDR3 length: 14 residues. With V trimmed by 7 bases and J by 2 bases, 8 bases remained unmatched. CDR3 sequence: CASKLTGNTYEQYF. The CDR3 DNA reads TGTGCCAGCAAATTGACAGGGAACACCTACGAGCAGTACTTC.

The chain joins TRBV19 to TRBJ2-5; 15 bases are a match to TRBD2. The ends lost 5 bases at V and 4 bases at J; junction bases unmatched: 5. The CDR3 has 16 residues. The germline V gene has CDR1 LNHDA and CDR2 SQIVND (reference sequence). CDR3 in amino acids: CASSLGLAGGPETQYF. CDR3 nucleotides: TGTGCCAGTAGTCTCGGACTAGCGGGGGGGCCAGAGACCCAGTACTTC.

DNA of the CDR3: TGTGCCTGGGGACTGGGGACGGGGGAGAACACTGAAGCTTTCTTT. As protein: CAWGLGTGENTEAFF. The rearrangement joins TRBV30 to TRBJ1-1, with D tentatively TRBD1 (5 bases). Trimming cost V 5 bases and J 1 base, with 17 bases left between them. The CDR3 runs 15 residues. Germline assignment: CDR1 GTSNPN and CDR2 SVGIG (reference sequence).

This rearrangement joins TRBV6-5 to TRBJ2-3, with 9 positions matching TRBD2. The CDR3 runs 16 residues. Germline V gene lookup returns CDR1 MNHEY and CDR2 SVGAGI. After removal of 2 bases from V and 6 bases from J, the junction contained 9 bases not matched to a gene. CDR3 nucleotides: TGTGCCAGCAGTTACATCGTGCGGGGGGGCCCCGATACGCAGTATTTT. This codes for CASSYIVRGGPDTQYF.

This sequence joins TRBV5-1 and TRBJ1-1; D is ambiguous. Germline V gene data show CDR1 as SGHRS and CDR2 as YFSETQ. CDR3 length: 15 residues. Trimming took off 0 bases at V and 1 base at J, with 10 bases between the two ends. The CDR3 nucleotides read TGCGCCAGCAGCTTGGAAGGAGGGCAGAACACTGAAGCTTTCTTT. It translates to CASSLEGGQNTEAFF.

DNA for the CDR3: TGTGCCTCAAAGGCGGCAGGCACAGATACGCAGTATTTT. The encoded protein is CASKAAGTDTQYF. The chain links TRBV7-2 to TRBJ2-3; D is unresolved. Trimming pared 11 bases from V and 1 base from J, leaving 13 bases between. The CDR3 extends over 13 amino acids. CDR1 is SGHTA and CDR2 is FQGNSA in the germline V gene.

This rearrangement joins TRBV5-6 to TRBJ2-3, with 9 bases identical to TRBD1. Looked up from germline, CDR1 is SGHDT and CDR2 is YYEEEE. V was clipped by 3 bases and J by 1 base; unmatched bases: 12. The CDR3 consists of 18 residues. The CDR3 nucleotides read TGTGCCAGCAGCTCCGAACTAGACAGGGGGGCTGGCACAGATACGCAGTATTTT. This encodes CASSSELDRGAGTDTQYF.

In its sample, this clone was seen once. The chain couples TRBV18 to TRBJ2-2, with D maybe TRBD2 (6 bases). Trimming stripped 3 bases from V and 2 bases from J, with 7 bases between. This CDR3 region has 14 residues. Germline V gene sequence: CDR1 KGHSH, CDR2 LQKENI. CDR3 sequence reads: CASSPGGNTGELFF. For the CDR3, the DNA is TGTGCCAGCTCACCGGGAGGAAACACCGGGGAGCTGTTTTTT.

This chain links TRBV2 with TRBJ2-7; 8 bases fit TRBD1. The CDR3 sequence is 14 residues long. CDR1 and CDR2 (germline): SNHLY, FYNNEI. Germline trimming cut 2 bases from V and 5 bases from J; bases unmatched to any gene: 5. Written as DNA, the CDR3 is TGTGCCAGCAGTGAAAGACAGGGGATCAACGAGCAGTACTTC. It encodes CASSERQGINEQYF.

The chain carries TRBV5-1 and TRBJ2-3; TRBD2 matches 15 bases. The germline CDR1 and CDR2 sequences are SGHRS and YFSETQ. V was clipped by 2 bases and J by 6 bases; unmatched bases: 4. The CDR3 sequence is 16 residues long. The CDR3 DNA sequence: TGCGCCAGCAGCTTCGGACTAGCGGGGGGGTCGGATACGCAGTATTTT. Its protein product is CASSFGLAGGSDTQYF. The full variable domain, rest sourced from reference TRBV5-1 and TRBJ2-3, is KAGVTQTPRYLIKTRGQQVTLSCSPISGHRSVSWYQQTPGQGLQFLFEYFSETQRNKGNFPGRFSGRQFSNSRSEMNVSTLELGDSALYLCASSFGLAGGSDTQYFGPGTRLTVL.

The chain links TRBV7-2 to TRBJ2-7; D gene unclear. The CDR3 runs 16 residues. Between the trimmed V and J ends, which lost 5 bases and 0 bases, there was a span of 17 bases. Per germline, CDR1 SGHTA and CDR2 FQGNSA. The CDR3 here is CASSRAGVSNSYEQYF. In DNA, the CDR3 is TGTGCCAGCAGCCGCGCAGGTGTCAGCAACTCCTACGAGCAGTACTTC.